Listed here are 2 T cell receptor beta chains from one sample, sequenced in a study of siplizumab effects on memory and regulatory T cells. The data were produced by immunoSEQ multiplex PCR, yet TCRdb's version contains in-frame clones alone and is incomplete. The data show some 110,000 clones, 85% to 95% seen once. Sequenced material: CD4+ T cells sorted from blood. These receptors came from a human donor in good health.

The chain carries TRBV6-1 and TRBJ1-5; D is possibly TRBD1 (6 bases). Germline lookup yields CDR1 MNHNS and CDR2 SASEGT. The CDR3 contains 14 residues. With 6 bases removed from V and 5 bases from J, the gap between germline ends came to 14 bases. The CDR3 region is CASREQGFHQPQHF. The DNA for the CDR3 is TGTGCCAGCAGGGAACAGGGTTTCCATCAGCCCCAGCATTTT.

The rearrangement links TRBV7-8 to TRBJ1-2; 8 bases agree with TRBD1. With 1 base clipped from V and 6 bases from J, the junction kept 7 bases outside the gene matches. The CDR3 has 15 amino acids. Germline assignment: CDR1 SGHVS and CDR2 FQNEAQ. The CDR3 is CASSLGRQGNDGYTF. In DNA form, the CDR3 reads TGTGCCAGCAGCTTAGGGAGACAGGGGAACGATGGCTACACCTTC.